What follows is one T cell receptor beta chain and its context. What it binds is unknown. A multiplex PCR was run with 60 Vbeta primers and 13 Jbeta primers. Method: immunoSEQ multiplex PCR; TCRdb's copy keeps in-frame clones and lacks some. The top ten hold under 8% of the sample, which has around 250,000 clones, over 70% seen once. With 3 bases removed from V and 2 bases from J, the gap between germline ends came to 11 bases. CDR1 and CDR2 (germline): MNHEY, SMNVEV (reference sequence). The length of the CDR3 is 15 residues. This sample is part of a study of cytomegalovirus exposure and HLA in healthy donors. Points from the study as a whole: TCR beta V- and J-gene trimming, according to a later analysis, was linked to a missense DCLRE1C variant.

Input material: PBMCs. The receptor's source is a woman in her sixties or seventies in good health and CMV-seropositive. The chain combines TRBV27 with TRBJ1-5, with unresolved D. CDR3 protein: CASSFLGRGNQPQHF. The CDR3 nucleotides are TGTGCCAGCAGTTTCCTAGGGAGGGGCAATCAGCCCCAGCATTTT.